One T cell receptor (beta chain) is described in this entry. The antigen is undetermined. Use of 60 Vbeta and 13 Jbeta primers characterized the PCR. Repertoires were generated with immunoSEQ multiplex PCR, while TCRdb's copy carries only in-frame clones and drops some. Here the sample spans about 180,000 clones, 76% being singletons. This sample is part of a study of cytomegalovirus exposure and HLA in healthy donors. In the study overall: Around 200 million T cells yielded approximately 100 million unique TCR beta sequences, as an earlier analysis found.

V trimming: 1 base; J trimming: 0 bases; junction bases outside the gene matches: 9. The CDR3 runs to 18 residues. Germline V gene lookup returns CDR1 SGDLS and CDR2 YYNGEE. Study findings and constraints: There were a few CMV-associated chains whose specificity for CMV antigens was confirmed in vitro. An analysis was carried out later, and it reportedly showed fewer N-insertions in an Asian-associated ancestry cluster than the approximately 670-donor mean.

This clonotype was sampled from a young woman in good health and CMV-seropositive. The sequenced sample consisted of PBMCs. This chain links TRBV9 with TRBJ2-5; 10 bases are a match to TRBD2. CDR3 DNA sequence: TGTGCCAGCAGCGTATTAGCGGGGGGTTCATTGTACCAAGAGACCCAGTACTTC. Translating it yields CASSVLAGGSLYQETQYF. Full variable domain (missing parts from reference TRBV9 and TRBJ2-5): DSGVTQTPKHLITATGQRVTLRCSPRSGDLSVYWYQQSLDQGLQFLIQYYNGEERAKGNILERFSAQQFPDLHSELNLSSLELGDSALYFCASSVLAGGSLYQETQYFGPGTRLLVL.